Following are 6 T cell receptor beta chains from one sample sequenced in a study of shared clonotypes between healthy human individuals. Sequenced by immunoSEQ multiplex PCR; TCRdb stores in-frame clones only, minus some. The sample shows hundreds of thousands of clones, approximately 97% of them seen only once. Sample: naive CD4+ T cells sorted from blood. As to subset: CD45RA+ positively selected. The receptor set was obtained from a young woman in good health.

The V gene is TRBV15, the J gene TRBJ2-1; 9 positions match TRBD2. The length of the CDR3 is 15 residues. Trimming at V came to 7 bases and at J to 3 bases, leaving 7 bases not matched to a gene. Germline CDR1 reads LNHNV; CDR2 reads YYDKDF (reference sequence). As DNA, the CDR3 is TGTGCCACCAACATAGCGGGAGAGGACTACAATGAGCAGTTCTTC. It is translated as CATNIAGEDYNEQFF.

The chain recombines TRBV30 with TRBJ2-1; either TRBD1 or TRBD2 may fit D (5 bases each). Germline CDR1 and CDR2: GTSNPN and SVGIG (reference sequence). Trimming pared 0 bases from V and 13 bases from J, leaving 16 bases between. The CDR3 sequence is 13 residues long. This CDR3 reads CAWSVQVGVIQFF. CDR3 bases: TGTGCCTGGAGTGTACAGGTGGGAGTTATTCAGTTCTTC.

This chain joins TRBV7-9 and TRBJ1-2; D possibly corresponds to TRBD1 (5 bases). Germline-derived CDR1 and CDR2 are SEHNR and FQNEAQ (reference sequence). CDR3 size: 14 residues. V was trimmed by 0 bases and J by 1 base, leaving 6 bases between them. The CDR3: CASSLAGDNYGYTF. DNA of the CDR3: TGTGCCAGCAGCTTAGCAGGGGATAACTATGGCTACACCTTC.

The chain couples TRBV5-6 to TRBJ1-2; D gene unclear. The V gene lost 2 bases and the J gene lost 7 bases, with 12 bases spanning the gap. This CDR3 spans 13 amino acids. Germline V gene sequence: CDR1 SGHDT, CDR2 YYEEEE. This CDR3 is CASSFRLPGGYTF. For the CDR3, the DNA is TGTGCCAGCAGCTTTCGCCTTCCAGGTGGCTACACCTTC. Combining the CDR3 with reference TRBV5-6 and TRBJ1-2 gives the whole variable domain DAGVTQSPTHLIKTRGQQVTLRCSPKSGHDTVSWYQQALGQGPQFIFQYYEEEERQRGNFPDRFSGHQFPNYSSELNVNALLLGDSALYLCASSFRLPGGYTFGSGTRLTVV.

The gene calls are TRBV7-2 and TRBJ2-3; no clear D. The germline V and J ends were trimmed by 5 bases and 6 bases, with 9 bases remaining between them. Germline V gives CDR1 SGHTA, CDR2 FQGNSA. The CDR3 spans 12 residues. In DNA, the CDR3 is TGTGCCAGCAGCCGCGTGTCTGATACGCAGTATTTT. This codes for CASSRVSDTQYF.

This chain uses TRBV5-8 with TRBJ2-3; no clear D gene. The CDR3 covers 13 residues. Germline lookup yields CDR1 SGHTS and CDR2 YDEGEE. V was cut by 4 bases and J by 3 bases, with 9 bases left in between. Written as DNA, the CDR3 is TGTGCCAGCAGCAGTAGTAGGACAGATACGCAGTATTTT. This sequence encodes CASSSSRTDTQYF.